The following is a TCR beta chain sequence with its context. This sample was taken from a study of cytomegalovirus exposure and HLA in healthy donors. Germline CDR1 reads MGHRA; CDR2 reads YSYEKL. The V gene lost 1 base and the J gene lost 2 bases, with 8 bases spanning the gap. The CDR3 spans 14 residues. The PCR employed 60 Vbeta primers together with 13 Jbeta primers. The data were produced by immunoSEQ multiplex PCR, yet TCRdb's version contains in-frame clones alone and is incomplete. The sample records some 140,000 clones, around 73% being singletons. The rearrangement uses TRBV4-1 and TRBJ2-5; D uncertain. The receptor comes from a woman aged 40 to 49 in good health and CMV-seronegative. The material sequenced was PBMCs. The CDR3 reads CASSQGHLQETQYF. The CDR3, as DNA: TGCGCCAGCAGCCAAGGACATCTACAAGAGACCCAGTACTTC.